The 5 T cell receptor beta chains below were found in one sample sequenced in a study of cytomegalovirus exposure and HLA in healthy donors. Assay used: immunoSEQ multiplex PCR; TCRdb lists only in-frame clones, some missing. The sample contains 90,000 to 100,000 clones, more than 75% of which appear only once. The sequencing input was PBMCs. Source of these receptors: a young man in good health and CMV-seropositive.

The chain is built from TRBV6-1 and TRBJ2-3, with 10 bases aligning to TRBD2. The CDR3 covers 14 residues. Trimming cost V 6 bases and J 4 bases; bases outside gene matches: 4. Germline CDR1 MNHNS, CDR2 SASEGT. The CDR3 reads CASSRSGGADTQYF. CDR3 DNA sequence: TGTGCCAGCAGCAGAAGCGGGGGGGCAGATACGCAGTATTTT.

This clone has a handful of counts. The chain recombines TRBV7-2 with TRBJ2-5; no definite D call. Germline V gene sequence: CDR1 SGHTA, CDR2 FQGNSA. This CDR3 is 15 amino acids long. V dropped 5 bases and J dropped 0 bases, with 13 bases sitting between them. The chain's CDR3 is CASSTPGWDQETQYF. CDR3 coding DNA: TGTGCCAGCAGCACCCCGGGTTGGGACCAAGAGACCCAGTACTTC.

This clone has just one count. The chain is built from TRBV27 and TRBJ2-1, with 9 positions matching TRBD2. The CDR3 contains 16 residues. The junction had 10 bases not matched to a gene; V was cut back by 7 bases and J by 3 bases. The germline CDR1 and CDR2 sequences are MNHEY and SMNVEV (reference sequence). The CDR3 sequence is CASNSRGTSNYNEQFF. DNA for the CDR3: TGTGCCAGCAACTCGAGGGGGACTAGCAACTACAATGAGCAGTTCTTC.

The CDR3 sequence: CASSIGFAGRGGYTF. The CDR3 nucleotides read TGTGCCAGTAGTATTGGTTTTGCAGGCCGGGGAGGCTACACCTTC. The gene calls are TRBV19 and TRBJ1-2; D remains ambiguous. Germline values: CDR1 LNHDA, CDR2 SQIVND (reference sequence). The V end lost 3 bases, the J end lost 8 bases, and 19 bases lay between the germline ends. The CDR3 consists of 15 residues.

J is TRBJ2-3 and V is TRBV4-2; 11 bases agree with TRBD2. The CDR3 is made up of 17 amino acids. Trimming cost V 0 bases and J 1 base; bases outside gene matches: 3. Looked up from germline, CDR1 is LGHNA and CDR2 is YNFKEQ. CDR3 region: CASSQEIAGGGTDTQYF. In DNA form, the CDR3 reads TGTGCCAGCAGCCAAGAGATAGCGGGAGGGGGCACAGATACGCAGTATTTT.